Sequencing of this T cell receptor beta chain was carried out in a study of OX40 agonist ivuxolimab in advanced cancers. At the level of the study: Earlier anti-PD-1, anti-PD-L1 or anti-CTLA-4 therapy was permitted; about 44% had received some.

Study outcomes and limitations: Clonal expansion from baseline to week 6 occurred in both CD4+ and CD8+ T cells.

The assay was immunoSEQ multiplex PCR, and TCRdb's table has in-frame clones only and misses some. Of tens of thousands of clones listed, approximately 90% are singletons. Points on this clone: Its antigen is unidentified.

The length of the CDR3 is 10 residues. Per germline, CDR1 SQVTM and CDR2 ANQGSEA. Trimming stripped 7 bases from V and 6 bases from J, with 9 bases between. The source was CD4+ or CD8+ T cells sorted from blood, collected in a trial of the OX40 agonist ivuxolimab. The sequence derives from an adult with an advanced solid tumor such as melanoma, head and neck, liver or kidney cancer. V gene TRBV29-1 combines with J gene TRBJ1-2; D possibly corresponds to TRBD1 (5 bases). CDR3 sequence reads: CSGVGDGYTF. The CDR3 coding sequence is TGCAGCGGTGTGGGGGATGGCTACACCTTC.